This TCR beta chain originates from a study of blood T cells in healthy people across ages. This clonotype was found a few times. Primed by a sample-barcoded 5' primer and a J-beta primer mix, a second PCR proceeded for 7 to 11 cycles. Via MiXCR, TCRdb re-called the 5' RACE reads, giving one row per CDR3 protein. The profile shows more than 650,000 distinct CDR3 sequences, about a fifth of them singletons. The sample taken for sequencing was blood. The TCR sequence derives from a man aged 65-85 years in good health.

CDR3 residues: CSARDPGQPGELFF. DNA of the CDR3: TGCAGTGCTAGAGATCCTGGGCAGCCCGGGGAGCTGTTTTTT. The chain uses TRBV20-1 and TRBJ2-2; D uncertain. Germline CDR1 DFQATT, CDR2 SNEGSKA (reference sequence). CDR3 length equals 14 residues. V shed 0 bases and J shed 6 bases, with 11 bases lying between them.